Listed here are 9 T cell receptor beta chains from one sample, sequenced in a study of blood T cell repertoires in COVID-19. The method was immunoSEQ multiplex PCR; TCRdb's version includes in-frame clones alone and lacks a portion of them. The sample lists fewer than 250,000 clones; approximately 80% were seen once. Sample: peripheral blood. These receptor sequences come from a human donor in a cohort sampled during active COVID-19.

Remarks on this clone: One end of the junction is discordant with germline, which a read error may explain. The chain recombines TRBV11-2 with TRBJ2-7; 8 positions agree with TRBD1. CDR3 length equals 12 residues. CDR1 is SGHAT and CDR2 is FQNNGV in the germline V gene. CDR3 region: CASSLGPTGARF. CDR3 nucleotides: TGTGCCAGCAGCTTAGGCCCGACAGGGGCTCGATTC.

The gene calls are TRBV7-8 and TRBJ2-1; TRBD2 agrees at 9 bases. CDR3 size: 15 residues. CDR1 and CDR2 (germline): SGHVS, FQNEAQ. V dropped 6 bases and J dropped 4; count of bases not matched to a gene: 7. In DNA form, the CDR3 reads TGTGCCAGCAGAGGAGGACTAGCGATTTACAATGAGCAGTTCTTC. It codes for CASRGGLAIYNEQFF.

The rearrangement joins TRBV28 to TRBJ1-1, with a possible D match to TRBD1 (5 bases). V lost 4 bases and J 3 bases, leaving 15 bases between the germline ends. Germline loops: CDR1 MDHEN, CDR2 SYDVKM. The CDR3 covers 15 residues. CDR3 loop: CASSYPTALYTEAFF. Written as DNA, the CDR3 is TGTGCCAGCAGTTACCCGACAGCTCTATACACTGAAGCTTTCTTT.

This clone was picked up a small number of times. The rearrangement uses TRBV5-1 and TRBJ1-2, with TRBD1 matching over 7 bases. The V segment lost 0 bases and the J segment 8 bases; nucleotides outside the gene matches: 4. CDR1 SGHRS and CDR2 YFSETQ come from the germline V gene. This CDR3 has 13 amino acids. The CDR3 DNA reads TGCGCCAGCAGCTTGGGACAGGGTGCCGGCTACACCTTC. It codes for CASSLGQGAGYTF.

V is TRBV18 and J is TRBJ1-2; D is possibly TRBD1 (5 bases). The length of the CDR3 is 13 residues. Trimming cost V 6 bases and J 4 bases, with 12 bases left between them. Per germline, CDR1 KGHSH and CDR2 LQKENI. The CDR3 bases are TGTGCCAGCTCTCCCCAGGGTCCCTATGGCTACACCTTC. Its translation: CASSPQGPYGYTF.

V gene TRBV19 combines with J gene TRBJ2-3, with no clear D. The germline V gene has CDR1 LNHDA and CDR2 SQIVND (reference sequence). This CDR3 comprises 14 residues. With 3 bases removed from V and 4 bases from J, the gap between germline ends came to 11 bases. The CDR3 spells CASSITTRSDTQYF. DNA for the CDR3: TGTGCCAGTAGTATTACTACCCGTTCAGATACGCAGTATTTT.

CDR3 sequence reads: CASSHPGLLAFF. The CDR3 region has the DNA TGTGCCAGCAGTCATCCGGGACTACTAGCTTTCTTT. The gene calls are TRBV28 and TRBJ1-1; TRBD1 is a possible D gene (5 bases). Germline V CDR1 and CDR2: MDHEN, SYDVKM. This CDR3 is built from 12 residues. Trimming pared 5 bases from V and 10 bases from J, leaving 14 bases between.

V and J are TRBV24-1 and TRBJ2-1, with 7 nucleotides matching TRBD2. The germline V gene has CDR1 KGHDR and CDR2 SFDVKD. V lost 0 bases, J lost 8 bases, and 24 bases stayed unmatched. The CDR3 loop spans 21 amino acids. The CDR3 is CATSDLHAGVSIILRIDEQFF. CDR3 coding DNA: TGTGCCACCAGTGATTTGCATGCGGGAGTCAGTATTATTTTACGTATCGATGAGCAGTTCTTC.

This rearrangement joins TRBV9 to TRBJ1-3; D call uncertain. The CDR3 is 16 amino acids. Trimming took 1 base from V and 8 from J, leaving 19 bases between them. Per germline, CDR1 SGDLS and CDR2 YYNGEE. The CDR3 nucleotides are TGTGCCAGCAGCGTAACCCCCGGCCGGGGTTCGGACACCATATATTTT. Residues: CASSVTPGRGSDTIYF. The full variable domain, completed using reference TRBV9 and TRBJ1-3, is DSGVTQTPKHLITATGQRVTLRCSPRSGDLSVYWYQQSLDQGLQFLIQYYNGEERAKGNILERFSAQQFPDLHSELNLSSLELGDSALYFCASSVTPGRGSDTIYFGEGSWLTVV.